This T cell receptor beta chain comes out of a study of blood T cell repertoires in COVID-19. The overall study: Acute and convalescent COVID-19 samples came from the United States, Italy and Spain.

Authors' analysis steps: By means of reference gene primer amplification, nucleated cell counts were estimated. TCRdb's copy holds only in-frame clones and misses some; the assay was immunoSEQ multiplex PCR. D and trimming were read from the DNA, whereas the V and J calls and clone size are those reported in that table. This sample yields some 10,000 clones, of which roughly 89% are seen a single time; over 9.5% belongs to the top ten. V was clipped by 5 bases and J by 3 bases; unmatched bases: 7. The CDR3 is made up of 14 amino acids. Germline V CDR1 and CDR2: KGHSH, LQKENI. The clonotype was recovered from a human donor in a cohort sampled during active COVID-19. The chain carries TRBV18 and TRBJ2-7; 7 nucleotides agree with TRBD1. The source material was peripheral blood. CDR3 sequence reads: CASSEGQTIYEQYF. CDR3 DNA sequence: TGTGCCAGCTCAGAGGGACAGACGATCTACGAGCAGTACTTC.